This TCR beta chain derives from a study of human T cells and chemical hapten exposure. Documented time point: patch test 1, 2 weeks after DPC sensitization. The treatment here: therapeutic diphenylcyclopropenone sensitization with weekly scalp DPC. It was unfractionated whole blood from which total RNA was extracted. One entry per CDR3 protein results from TCRdb running MiXCR on the RACE reads. The profile shows 40,000 or so distinct CDR3 sequences, 4% of them singletons. This clonotype was counted ten times or more. V lost 5 bases to trimming and J lost 0 bases, with 16 bases between them. Germline-derived CDR1 and CDR2 are MNHEY and SMNVEV (reference sequence). The CDR3 is 16 amino acids.

The chain uses TRBV27 and TRBJ1-2; D is unclear. The TCR was taken from a man between 50 and 59 years old with alopecia areata. Some clones in this sample may be carry-over from other donors' samples. Source: whole blood, taken in connection with sensitization to the hapten diphenylcyclopropenone (DPC). The CDR3 region is CASSPDGSAPNYGYTF. DNA of the CDR3: TGTGCCAGCAGTCCCGATGGGAGTGCGCCTAACTATGGCTACACCTTC.